This TCR beta chain was profiled in a study of Tregs in tolerant kidney transplant recipients. This clone was found a few times. The method was immunoSEQ multiplex PCR; TCRdb's version includes in-frame clones alone and lacks a portion of them. This sample has around 78,000 clones, with more than 85% found just once. V trimming: 0 bases; J trimming: 4 bases; junction bases outside the gene matches: 15. The CDR3 covers 21 residues. Germline CDR1 is LGHNA and CDR2 is YNFKEQ. An overnight rest at 37°C with 200 to 250 IU/ml IL-2 preceded regulatory T cell sorting from thawed PBMCs. This TCR came from a human donor who received a combined kidney and bone marrow transplant. The rearrangement uses TRBV4-2 and TRBJ2-1; 13 bases match TRBD2. This specimen was Tregs from blood, taken before the transplant. CDR3 region: CASSQDSTSGRALKAYNEQFF. CDR3 in DNA: TGTGCCAGCAGCCAAGATAGCACTAGCGGGAGGGCCTTAAAAGCGTACAATGAGCAGTTCTTC.